Following are 10 T cell receptor beta chains from one sample sequenced in a study of blood T cell repertoires in COVID-19. Libraries were prepared by immunoSEQ multiplex PCR; TCRdb keeps only in-frame clonotypes and omits some of them. Of 220,000 or so clones in the sample, approximately 80% were seen once. The material sequenced was peripheral blood. All receptors come from a man under 40 with active or convalescent COVID-19.

As concerns this clone: Other DNA sequences within the sample encode an identical CDR3. V is TRBV2 and J is TRBJ1-2, with unresolved D. Trimming pared 4 bases from V and 2 bases from J, leaving 5 bases between. Germline assignment: CDR1 SNHLY and CDR2 FYNNEI. This CDR3 region has 12 residues. CDR3 in amino acids: CASSGQNYGYTF. The CDR3 DNA sequence: TGTGCCAGCAGTGGGCAGAACTATGGCTACACCTTC.

V is TRBV30 and J is TRBJ1-2, with D perhaps TRBD1 (5 bases). V was shortened by 8 bases and J by 3 bases, with 10 bases between the two germline ends. CDR3 length: 11 residues. Germline CDR1 GTSNPN, CDR2 SVGIG (reference sequence). This chain's CDR3 is CARRDYYGYTF. CDR3 nucleotides: TGTGCCCGCCGGGACTACTATGGCTACACCTTC.

The chain combines TRBV6-5 with TRBJ1-6; weak D call: TRBD1 (6 bases). Germline loops: CDR1 MNHEY, CDR2 SVGAGI. The CDR3 has 14 amino acids. Trimming took 5 bases from V and 6 from J, leaving 11 bases between them. DNA for the CDR3: TGTGCCAGCAGTCCCGGACAGCTTAATTCACCCCTCCACTTT. Its translation: CASSPGQLNSPLHF.

The chain has TRBV2 and TRBJ1-6; D unclear. The length of the CDR3 is 14 residues. V lost 6 bases, J lost 0 bases, and 6 bases lay in between. The germline gives CDR1 SNHLY, CDR2 FYNNEI. CDR3 sequence reads: CASSKSSYNSPLHF. The CDR3 DNA reads as TGTGCCAGCAGCAAGAGCTCCTATAATTCACCCCTCCACTTT.

The chain employs TRBV24-1 and TRBJ1-6; 7 nucleotides align to TRBD1. Per germline, CDR1 KGHDR and CDR2 SFDVKD. The junction had 8 bases not matched to a gene; V was cut back by 5 bases and J by 5 bases. The CDR3 is 16 amino acids. The CDR3 DNA reads TGTGCCACCAGTGGCAAGGGGGCTAAGGATAATTCACCCCTCCACTTT. Protein sequence: CATSGKGAKDNSPLHF.

The chain uses TRBV11-2 and TRBJ1-1, with a weak D call TRBD1 (6 bases). This CDR3 has 13 residues. The germline gives CDR1 SGHAT, CDR2 FQNNGV. Trimming took off 5 bases at V and 7 bases at J, with 14 bases between the two ends. CDR3 region: CASSPEGRGEAFF. The DNA for the CDR3 is TGTGCCAGCAGCCCAGAGGGCAGGGGTGAAGCTTTCTTT.

The rearrangement links TRBV30 to TRBJ1-5, with D perhaps TRBD1 (5 bases). This CDR3 has 14 residues. The V gene lost 3 bases and the J gene lost 7 bases, with 16 bases spanning the gap. Germline lookup yields CDR1 GTSNPN and CDR2 SVGIG (reference sequence). The CDR3 nucleotides are TGTGCCTGGAGAGCGGGAGGGGTGGAGCAGCCCCAGCATTTT. Protein sequence: CAWRAGGVEQPQHF.

The chain couples TRBV6-5 to TRBJ1-1; D is perhaps TRBD1 (5 bases). The CDR3 sequence is 13 residues long. The V end was cut by 6 bases, the J end by 6 bases, with 14 bases between. Germline CDR1 is MNHEY and CDR2 is SVGAGI. CDR3 sequence: CASRGRQSSEAFF. The CDR3 DNA follows: TGTGCCAGCAGGGGGCGTCAGTCATCTGAAGCTTTCTTT.

The chain couples TRBV10-1 to TRBJ1-5; no firm D call. The CDR3 covers 13 residues. Germline V gene sequence: CDR1 WNHNN, CDR2 SYGVQD (reference sequence). The CDR3 DNA is TGCGCTTACGCGAACCCTGGGCATCAGCCCCAGCATTTT. It specifies CAYANPGHQPQHF.

The table lists this clone with a count of one. The chain combines TRBV5-4 with TRBJ2-5, with 9 bases fitting TRBD1. The CDR3 spans 15 residues. Germline V gives CDR1 SGHNT, CDR2 YYREEE (reference sequence). Trimming removed 4 bases from V and 4 bases from J; junction bases left unmatched: 8. The CDR3 reads CASSNAQTGGETQYF. CDR3 coding DNA: TGTGCCAGCAGCAACGCCCAGACAGGGGGAGAGACCCAGTACTTC.